This T cell receptor beta chain was profiled in a study of blood T cell repertoires in COVID-19. The CDR3 loop spans 11 amino acids. With V trimmed by 5 bases and J by 13 bases, 6 bases remained unmatched. Repertoires were generated with immunoSEQ multiplex PCR, while TCRdb's copy carries only in-frame clones and drops some. The data contain 200,000 to 250,000 clones, 88% of them singletons. The chain combines TRBV12-3 or TRBV12-4 with TRBJ1-2; TRBD1 agrees at 8 bases. The sequenced sample consisted of peripheral blood. The sequence was obtained from a woman aged 25-40 years with COVID-19, enrolled during active disease. The CDR3 DNA follows: TGTGCCAGCAGTACCGGACAGGGTTCCACCTTC. It encodes CASSTGQGSTF.